This entry features one TCR beta chain sequence. Its antigen remains unidentified. Looked up from germline, CDR1 is SGHRS and CDR2 is YFSETQ. Trimming took off 0 bases at V and 0 bases at J, with 21 bases between the two ends. The CDR3 extends over 19 amino acids. From blood CD8+ and CD4+ T cells, the TCR beta chain was sequenced. The study used treatment-naive patients who had stable or active relapsing-remitting disease as multiple sclerosis controls. These data originate in a study of CD8 T cells in Susac syndrome. Study observations and caveats: The number of individuals included in the study's TCR sequencing and HLA analysis was acknowledged as relatively small.

Reverse transcription of about 0.45 to 1 ug RNA was performed with random hexamers. Amplification of TCR beta CDR3 by immunoSEQ multiplex PCR spanned 54 Vbeta and 13 Jbeta. TCRdb called the immunoSEQ multiplex PCR reads again in MiXCR, with one record for every CDR3 protein. Of about 250,000 distinct CDR3 sequences detected, around 93% appear once; the ten largest clones hold about 0.07%. The TCR sequence derives from a human donor with multiple sclerosis. The chain has TRBV5-1 and TRBJ1-1, with D maybe TRBD1 (5 bases). The sample was CD4+ T cells from PBMCs. CDR3 bases: TGCGCCAGCAGCTTGGTGGGGGGAGGTCTTGGGACTTTGAACACTGAAGCTTTCTTT. Protein: CASSLVGGGLGTLNTEAFF.